This TCR beta chain was obtained from a study of graft-versus-host responses after intestinal transplantation. V lost 9 bases, J lost 7 bases, and 9 bases stayed unmatched. The CDR3 runs to 14 residues. Germline V CDR1 and CDR2: MDHEN, SYDVKM. With regard to this clone: What it recognizes is unknown.

Sequencing used immunoSEQ multiplex PCR; TCRdb keeps in-frame clones, though not all of them. Altogether about 91,000 clones are present, around 90% being singletons, with the ten largest covering just under 0.35%. The source was unstimulated CD4+ T cells sorted from spleen or lymph node cells, collected before transplant. The chain uses TRBV28 and TRBJ2-1; TRBD2 agrees at 10 bases. The receptor comes from a human donor who was the organ donor for an intestinal transplant. The CDR3 loop is CARESSGSKNEQFF. DNA of the CDR3: TGTGCCAGAGAGTCTAGCGGGAGTAAAAATGAGCAGTTCTTC.